Given below is one T cell receptor (beta chain) in context. The CDR3 covers 13 residues. V was clipped by 4 bases and J by 4 bases; unmatched bases: 3. Germline lookup yields CDR1 MNHEY and CDR2 SVGAGI. This record comes from a study of sequential checkpoint blockade in melanoma. At the level of the study: Maintenance nivolumab came after either treatment sequence.

Sequenced by immunoSEQ multiplex PCR; TCRdb stores in-frame clones only, minus some. The table includes 13,000 or so clones, approximately 48% detected once. As for treatment: randomized to nivolumab then ipilimumab (arm A) or the reverse (arm B). PBMC sorting kept live CD3+CD8+ cells without CD19 or CD56. V and J are TRBV6-5 and TRBJ1-1, with TRBD1 matching 7 bases. The origin of this receptor is a human donor with melanoma. The specimen comprised CD8+ T cells sorted from blood (inferred from file names), sampled from a patient given nivolumab and ipilimumab in sequence. CDR3 protein: CASSFPGGTEAFF. The CDR3 DNA follows: TGTGCCAGCAGTTTCCCAGGGGGCACTGAAGCTTTCTTT.